This entry describes one T cell receptor beta chain. This sample is drawn from a study of blood T cell repertoires in COVID-19. About the research overall: T cells, B-cell-depleted T cells, or PBMCs provided the cDNA or gDNA that served as material.

In terms of age and location, participants ranged from roughly 18 to 95 years and lived in about two dozen US areas. The method was immunoSEQ multiplex PCR; TCRdb's version includes in-frame clones alone and lacks a portion of them. This repertoire shows approximately 350,000 clones, around 89% found once; its top ten account for over 0.95%. The CDR3 loop spans 13 amino acids. Germline V lookup: CDR1 SGHNT, CDR2 YYREEE (reference sequence). The ends were cut back, 0 bases at V and 6 bases at J, with 9 bases in the middle. This receptor was identified in a man younger than 30 who had recovered from COVID-19. The sequenced sample was PBMCs or T cells enriched from blood (not recorded which). The chain links TRBV5-4 to TRBJ1-2, with D unclear. Here the CDR3 DNA reads TGTGCCAGCAGCTTGGATGAGAGGGATGGCTACACCTTC. The encoded protein is CASSLDERDGYTF. The variable domain in full, completed from reference TRBV5-4 and TRBJ1-2, reads ETGVTQSPTHLIKTRGQQVTLRCSSQSGHNTVSWYQQALGQGPQFIFQYYREEENGRGNFPPRFSGLQFPNYSSELNVNALELDDSALYLCASSLDERDGYTFGSGTRLTVV.